This T cell receptor beta chain was documented in a study of shared clonotypes between healthy human individuals. V was clipped by 4 bases and J by 7 bases; unmatched bases: 26. The CDR3 length is 20 residues. Germline V gives CDR1 SGHRS, CDR2 YFSETQ. Assay: immunoSEQ multiplex PCR; the TCRdb copy retains only in-frame clones and omits some. The data hold 2,500,000 or so clones, with approximately 90% observed a single time. The origin of this receptor is a man younger than 35 in good health. Some clones in this sample may be carry-over from other donors' samples. Sequencing was carried out using naive CD4+ T cells from PBMCs. Sample subset: CD45RA+ positively selected. The chain employs TRBV5-1 and TRBJ1-1; TRBD1 agrees at 9 bases. CDR3 in DNA: TGCGCCAGCAGCGGGGTCTCACTTATCCCGGGACAGGGCGGTCCGGGTGAAGCTTTCTTT. This sequence encodes CASSGVSLIPGQGGPGEAFF. The full variable domain, completed using reference TRBV5-1 and TRBJ1-1, is KAGVTQTPRYLIKTRGQQVTLSCSPISGHRSVSWYQQTPGQGLQFLFEYFSETQRNKGNFPGRFSGRQFSNSRSEMNVSTLELGDSALYLCASSGVSLIPGQGGPGEAFFGQGTRLTVV.